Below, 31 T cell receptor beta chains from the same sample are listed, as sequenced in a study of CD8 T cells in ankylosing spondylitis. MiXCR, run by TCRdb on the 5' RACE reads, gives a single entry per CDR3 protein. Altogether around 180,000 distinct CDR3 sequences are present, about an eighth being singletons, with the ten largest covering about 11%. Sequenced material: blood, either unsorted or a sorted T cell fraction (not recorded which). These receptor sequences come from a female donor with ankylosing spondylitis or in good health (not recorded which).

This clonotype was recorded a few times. CDR3 in amino acids: CASSQESTGKNIQYF. CDR3 DNA sequence: TGTGCCAGCAGCCAAGAGTCAACAGGGAAAAACATTCAGTACTTC. The rearrangement joins TRBV4-2 to TRBJ2-4; the D gene is possibly TRBD1 (6 bases). This CDR3 is 15 amino acids long. The germline V gene has CDR1 LGHNA and CDR2 YNFKEQ. Between the trimmed V and J ends, which lost 0 bases and 4 bases, there was a span of 10 bases.

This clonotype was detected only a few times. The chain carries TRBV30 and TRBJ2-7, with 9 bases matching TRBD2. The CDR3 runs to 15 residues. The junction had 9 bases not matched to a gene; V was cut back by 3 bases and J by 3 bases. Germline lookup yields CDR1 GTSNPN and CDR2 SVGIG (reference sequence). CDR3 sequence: CAWSLPLAGRYEQYF. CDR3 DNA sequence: TGTGCCTGGAGCCTCCCTCTAGCGGGGCGCTACGAGCAGTACTTC. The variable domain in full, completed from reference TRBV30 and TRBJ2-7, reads SQTIHQWPATLVQPVGSPLSLECTVEGTSNPNLYWYRQAAGRGLQLLFYSVGIGQISSEVPQNLSASRPQDRQFILSSKKLLLSDSGFYLCAWSLPLAGRYEQYFGPGTRLTVT.

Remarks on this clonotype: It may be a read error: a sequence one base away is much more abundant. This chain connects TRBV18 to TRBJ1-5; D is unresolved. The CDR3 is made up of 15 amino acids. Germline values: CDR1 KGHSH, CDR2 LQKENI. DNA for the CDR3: TGTGCCAACTCACCACCGTCCAGAAGCAATCAGCCCCAGCATTTT. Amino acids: CANSPPSRSNQPQHF.

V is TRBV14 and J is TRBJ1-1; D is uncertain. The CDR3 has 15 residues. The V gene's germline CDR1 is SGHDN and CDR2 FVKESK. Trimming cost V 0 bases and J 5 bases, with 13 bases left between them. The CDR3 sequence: CASSQDTPRGTEAFF. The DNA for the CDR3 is TGTGCCAGCAGCCAAGATACCCCGCGGGGAACTGAAGCTTTCTTT.

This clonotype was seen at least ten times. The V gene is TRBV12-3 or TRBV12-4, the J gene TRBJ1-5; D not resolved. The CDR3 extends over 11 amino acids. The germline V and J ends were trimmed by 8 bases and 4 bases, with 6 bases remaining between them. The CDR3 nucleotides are TGTGCCAGCGGGGAGAATCAGCCCCAGCATTTT. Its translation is CASGENQPQHF.

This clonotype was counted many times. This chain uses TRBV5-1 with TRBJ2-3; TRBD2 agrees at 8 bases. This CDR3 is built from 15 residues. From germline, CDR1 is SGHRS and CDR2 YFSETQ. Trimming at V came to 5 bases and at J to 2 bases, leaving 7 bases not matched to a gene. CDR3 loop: CASSAGTSHTDTQYF. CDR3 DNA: TGCGCCAGCAGTGCCGGGACTAGTCACACAGATACGCAGTATTTT.

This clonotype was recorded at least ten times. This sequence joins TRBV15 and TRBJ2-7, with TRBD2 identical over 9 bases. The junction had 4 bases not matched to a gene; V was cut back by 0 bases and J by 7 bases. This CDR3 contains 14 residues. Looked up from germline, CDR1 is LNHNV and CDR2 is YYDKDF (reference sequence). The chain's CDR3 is CATSRDISGREQYF. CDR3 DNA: TGTGCCACCAGCAGAGATATTAGCGGGAGAGAGCAGTACTTC.

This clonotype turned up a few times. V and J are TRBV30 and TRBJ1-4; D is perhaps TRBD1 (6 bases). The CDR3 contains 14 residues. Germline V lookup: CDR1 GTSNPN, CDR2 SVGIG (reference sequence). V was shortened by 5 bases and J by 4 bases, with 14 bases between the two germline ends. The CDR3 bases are TGTGCCTGGCGCCCGGGACACCTTAATGAAAAACTGTTTTTT. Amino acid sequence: CAWRPGHLNEKLFF.

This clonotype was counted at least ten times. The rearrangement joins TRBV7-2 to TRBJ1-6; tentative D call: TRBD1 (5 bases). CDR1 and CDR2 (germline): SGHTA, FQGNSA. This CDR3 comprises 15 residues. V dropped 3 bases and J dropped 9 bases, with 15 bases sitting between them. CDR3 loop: CASSFLGEVSSPLHF. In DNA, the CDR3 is TGTGCCAGCAGCTTCCTGGGGGAAGTTAGTTCACCCCTCCACTTT.

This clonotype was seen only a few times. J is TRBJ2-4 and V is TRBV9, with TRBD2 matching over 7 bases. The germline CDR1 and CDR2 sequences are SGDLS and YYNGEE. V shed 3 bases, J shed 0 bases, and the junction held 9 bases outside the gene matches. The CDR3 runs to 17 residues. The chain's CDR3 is CASSAPSGELAKNIQYF. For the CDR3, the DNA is TGTGCCAGCAGCGCACCTAGCGGAGAACTAGCCAAAAACATTCAGTACTTC.

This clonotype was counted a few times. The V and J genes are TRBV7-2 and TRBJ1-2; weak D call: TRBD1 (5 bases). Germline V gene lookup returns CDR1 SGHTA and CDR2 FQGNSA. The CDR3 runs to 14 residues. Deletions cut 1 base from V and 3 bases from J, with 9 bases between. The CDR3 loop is CASSLVTGDYGYTF. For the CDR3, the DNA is TGTGCCAGCAGCTTAGTTACGGGGGACTATGGCTACACCTTC.

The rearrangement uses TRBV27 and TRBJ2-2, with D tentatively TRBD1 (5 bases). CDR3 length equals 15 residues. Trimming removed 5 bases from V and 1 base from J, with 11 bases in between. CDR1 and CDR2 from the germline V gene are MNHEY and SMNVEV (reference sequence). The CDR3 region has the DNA TGTGCCAGCAGTCCCGCAGGGATGAACACCGGGGAGCTGTTTTTT. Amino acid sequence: CASSPAGMNTGELFF.

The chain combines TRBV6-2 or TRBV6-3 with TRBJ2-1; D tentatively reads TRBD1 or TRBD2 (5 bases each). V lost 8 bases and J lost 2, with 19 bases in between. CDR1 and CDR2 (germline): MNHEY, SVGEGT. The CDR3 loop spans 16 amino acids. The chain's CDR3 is CASAPPLTGPYNEQFF. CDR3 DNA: TGTGCCAGCGCACCCCCATTGACGGGGCCCTACAATGAGCAGTTCTTC.

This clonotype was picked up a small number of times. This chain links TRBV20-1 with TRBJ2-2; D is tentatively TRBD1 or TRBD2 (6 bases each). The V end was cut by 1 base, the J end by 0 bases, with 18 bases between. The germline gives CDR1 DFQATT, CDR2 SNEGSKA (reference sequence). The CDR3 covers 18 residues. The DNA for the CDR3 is TGCAGTGCTAGAGGGGTAGGGGGGAGGACTACGAACACCGGGGAGCTGTTTTTT. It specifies CSARGVGGRTTNTGELFF.

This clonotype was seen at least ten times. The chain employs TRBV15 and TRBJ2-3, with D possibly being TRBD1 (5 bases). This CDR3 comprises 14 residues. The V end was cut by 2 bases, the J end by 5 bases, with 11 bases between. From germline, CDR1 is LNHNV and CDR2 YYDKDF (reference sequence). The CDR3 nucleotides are TGTGCCACCAGCAGAAATTGGGGCGGAGATACGCAGTATTTT. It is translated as CATSRNWGGDTQYF.

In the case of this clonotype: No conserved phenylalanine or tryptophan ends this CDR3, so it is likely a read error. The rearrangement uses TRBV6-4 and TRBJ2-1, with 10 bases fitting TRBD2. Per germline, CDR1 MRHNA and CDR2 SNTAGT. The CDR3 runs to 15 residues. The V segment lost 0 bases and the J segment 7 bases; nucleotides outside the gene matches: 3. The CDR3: CASSDSSGRANEQFY. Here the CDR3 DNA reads TGTGCCAGCAGTGACTCAAGCGGGAGGGCGAATGAGCAGTTCTAC.

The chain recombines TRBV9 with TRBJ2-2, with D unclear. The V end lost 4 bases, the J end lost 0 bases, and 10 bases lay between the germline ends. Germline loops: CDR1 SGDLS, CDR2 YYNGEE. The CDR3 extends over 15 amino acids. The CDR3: CASSPPFANTGELFF. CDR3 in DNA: TGTGCCAGCAGCCCCCCATTTGCGAACACCGGGGAGCTGTTTTTT.

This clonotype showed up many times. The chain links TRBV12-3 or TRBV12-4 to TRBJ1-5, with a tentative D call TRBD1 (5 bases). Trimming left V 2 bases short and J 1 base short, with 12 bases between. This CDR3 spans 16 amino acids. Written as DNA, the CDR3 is TGTGCCAGCAGTTTAAAGTGGGGACGGAGCAATCAGCCCCAGCATTTT. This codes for CASSLKWGRSNQPQHF.

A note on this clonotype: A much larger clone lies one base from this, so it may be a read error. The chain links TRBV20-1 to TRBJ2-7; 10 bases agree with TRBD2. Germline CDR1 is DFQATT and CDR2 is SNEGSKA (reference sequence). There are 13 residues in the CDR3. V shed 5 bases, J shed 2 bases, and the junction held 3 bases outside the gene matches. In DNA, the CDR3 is TGCAGTGCTGGAGGGACTAGCGCCTACGAGCAGTACTTC. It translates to CSAGGTSAYEQYF.

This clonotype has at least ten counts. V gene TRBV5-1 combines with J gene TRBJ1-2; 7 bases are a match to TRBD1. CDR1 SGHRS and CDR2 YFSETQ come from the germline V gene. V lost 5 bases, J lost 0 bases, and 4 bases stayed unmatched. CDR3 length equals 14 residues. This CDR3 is CASSKTGSNYGYTF. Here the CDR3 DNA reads TGCGCCAGCAGTAAGACAGGGTCTAACTATGGCTACACCTTC.

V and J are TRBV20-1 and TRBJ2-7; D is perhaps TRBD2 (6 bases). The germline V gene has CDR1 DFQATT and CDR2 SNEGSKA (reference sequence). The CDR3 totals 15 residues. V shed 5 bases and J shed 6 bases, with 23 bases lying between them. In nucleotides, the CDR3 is TGCAGTGCTTTTCCGGAGGGGACCGTCGGCAGCGAGCAGTACTTC. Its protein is CSAFPEGTVGSEQYF.

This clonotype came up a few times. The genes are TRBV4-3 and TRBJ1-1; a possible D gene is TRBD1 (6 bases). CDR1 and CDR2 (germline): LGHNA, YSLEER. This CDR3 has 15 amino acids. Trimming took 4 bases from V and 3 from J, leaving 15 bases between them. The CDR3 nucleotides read TGCGCCAGCAGCCCTATCCCCTGGGGGCACACTGAAGCTTTCTTT. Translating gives CASSPIPWGHTEAFF.

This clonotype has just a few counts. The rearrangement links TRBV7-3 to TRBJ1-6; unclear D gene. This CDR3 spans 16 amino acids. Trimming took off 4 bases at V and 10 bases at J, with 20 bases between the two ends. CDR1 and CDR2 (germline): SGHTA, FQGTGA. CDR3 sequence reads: CASSSTPRETGSPLHF. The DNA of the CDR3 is TGTGCCAGCAGCTCAACTCCGCGGGAAACGGGGTCACCCCTCCACTTT. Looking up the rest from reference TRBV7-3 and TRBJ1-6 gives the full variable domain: GAGVSQTPSNKVTEKGKYVELRCDPISGHTALYWYRQSLGQGPEFLIYFQGTGAADDSGLPNDRFFAVRPEGSVSTLKIQRTERGDSAVYLCASSSTPRETGSPLHFGNGTRLTVT.

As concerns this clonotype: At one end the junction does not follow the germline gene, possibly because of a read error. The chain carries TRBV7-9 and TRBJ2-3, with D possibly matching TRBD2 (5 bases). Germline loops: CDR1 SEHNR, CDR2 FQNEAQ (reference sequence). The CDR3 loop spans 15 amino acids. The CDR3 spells CASTLPDWGTDTQYF. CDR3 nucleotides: TGTGCCAGCACCTTACCGGACTGGGGCACAGATACGCAGTATTTT.

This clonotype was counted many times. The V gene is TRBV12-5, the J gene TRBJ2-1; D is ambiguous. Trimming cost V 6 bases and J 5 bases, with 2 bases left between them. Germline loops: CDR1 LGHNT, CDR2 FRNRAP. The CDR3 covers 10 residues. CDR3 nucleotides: TGTGCTAGTGGCGACAATGAGCAGTTCTTC. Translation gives CASGDNEQFF.

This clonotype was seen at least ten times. CDR3 sequence reads: CASSPTGAAYNEQFF. For the CDR3, the DNA is TGTGCCAGTAGTCCGACGGGGGCGGCCTACAATGAGCAGTTCTTC. This rearrangement joins TRBV19 to TRBJ2-1, with D perhaps TRBD1 or TRBD2 (6 bases each). In germline, CDR1 is LNHDA, CDR2 SQIVND (reference sequence). This CDR3 has 15 amino acids. Trimming took off 5 bases at V and 2 bases at J, with 13 bases between the two ends.

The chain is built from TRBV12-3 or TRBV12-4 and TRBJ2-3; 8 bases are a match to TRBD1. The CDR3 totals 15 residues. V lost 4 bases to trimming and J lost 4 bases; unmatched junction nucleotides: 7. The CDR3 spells CASSSQGAGADTQYF. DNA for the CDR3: TGTGCCAGCAGTTCCCAGGGGGCCGGGGCAGATACGCAGTATTTT.

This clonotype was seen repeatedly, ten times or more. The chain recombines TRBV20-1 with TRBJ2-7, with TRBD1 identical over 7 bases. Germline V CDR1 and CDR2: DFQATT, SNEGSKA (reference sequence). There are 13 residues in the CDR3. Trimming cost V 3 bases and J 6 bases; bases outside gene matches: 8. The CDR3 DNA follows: TGCAGTGCTAGGAGGGGACAGACGGCCGAGCAGTACTTC. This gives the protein CSARRGQTAEQYF.

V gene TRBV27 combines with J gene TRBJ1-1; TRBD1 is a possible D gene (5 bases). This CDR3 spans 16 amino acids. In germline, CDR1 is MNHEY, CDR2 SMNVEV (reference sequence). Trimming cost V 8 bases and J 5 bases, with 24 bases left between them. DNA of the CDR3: TGTGCCAGCCGAGGGTATTTTGGGGGGATAAGAACTGAAGCTTTCTTT. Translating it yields CASRGYFGGIRTEAFF.

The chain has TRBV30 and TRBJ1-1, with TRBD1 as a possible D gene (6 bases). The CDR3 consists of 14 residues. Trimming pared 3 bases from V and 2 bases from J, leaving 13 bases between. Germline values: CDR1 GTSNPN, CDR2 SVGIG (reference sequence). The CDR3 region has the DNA TGTGCCTGGAGCTCGAAACAGGGAAACACTGAAGCTTTCTTT. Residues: CAWSSKQGNTEAFF.

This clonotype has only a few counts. CDR3 sequence reads: CSARDPKKARGNTEAFF. The CDR3 nucleotides read TGCAGTGCTAGAGATCCCAAGAAAGCAAGGGGGAACACTGAAGCTTTCTTT. The V gene is TRBV20-1, the J gene TRBJ1-1; perhaps TRBD1 as D (5 bases). Germline V CDR1 and CDR2: DFQATT, SNEGSKA (reference sequence). This CDR3 comprises 17 residues. Trimming stripped 0 bases from V and 1 base from J, with 18 bases between.